These 30 T cell receptor beta chains were all obtained from the same sample, sequenced in a study of regulatory T cells in long-lasting Graves disease. Assembly of TCR beta libraries relied on iRepertoire HTBI primers together with Arm-PCR of CDR3 regions. MiXCR, run by TCRdb on the multiplex PCR reads, gives a single entry per CDR3 protein. The sample lists roughly 500,000 distinct CDR3 sequences, 20% to 25% occurring once. As for time point: persistent/refractory GD, antithyroid drugs over 5 years with positive TRAb. Extracted PBMC RNA gave rise to the TCR library. The sample consisted of peripheral blood mononuclear cells (PBMCs), taken when the disease was refractory, from a patient treated with antithyroid drugs. The receptors come from a female donor with Graves disease.

This clonotype came up once. Possible read error: a much larger clone is one base away. This likely comes from a read error, as the CDR3 has no conserved phenylalanine or tryptophan at its end. The V call is TRBV20-1, the J call TRBJ1-2, with a tentative D call TRBD1 (5 bases). In germline, CDR1 is DFQATT, CDR2 SNEGSKA (reference sequence). V shed 6 bases and J shed 2 bases, with 16 bases lying between them. The CDR3 length is 14 residues. CDR3 sequence (DNA): TGCAGTGCCGATAAGGGACGGGAGAACTATGGCTACACCCTC. Translating it yields CSADKGRENYGYTL.

About this clonotype itself: A read error may explain this, as a much larger clone is one base away. V is TRBV28 and J is TRBJ2-7; weak D call: TRBD2 (6 bases). Trimming shortened V by 3 bases and J by 5 bases, and 20 bases separated the two germline ends. The germline gives CDR1 MDHEN, CDR2 SYDVKM. The CDR3 runs 16 residues. This CDR3 is CASSLIRSGRRDEQYF. The CDR3 DNA reads as TGTGCCAGCAGTTTGATTCGGTCGGGGCGGAGGGACGAGCAGTACTTC.

The chain has TRBV7-9 and TRBJ2-7, with D perhaps TRBD1 (5 bases). The CDR3 runs 15 residues. The V and J ends lost 5 bases and 3 bases respectively, with 17 bases between them. Germline CDR1 reads SEHNR; CDR2 reads FQNEAQ (reference sequence). CDR3 in DNA: TGTGCCAGCAGCCTACAGGACCTTATAGGCTACGAGCAGTACTTC. Protein product: CASSLQDLIGYEQYF.

There are many counts of this clonotype. The chain combines TRBV9 with TRBJ2-7, with TRBD1 identical over 7 bases. Unmatched junction bases numbered 12, after V lost 4 bases and J lost 5 bases. Germline CDR1 and CDR2: SGDLS and YYNGEE. CDR3 length: 15 residues. The CDR3, as DNA: TGTGCCAGCAGCCCCCGACAGGGACGGAATAACGAGCAGTACTTC. Its protein is CASSPRQGRNNEQYF.

At least ten counts were recorded for this clonotype. The chain links TRBV28 to TRBJ1-1; D is ambiguous. The CDR3 contains 11 residues. Germline CDR1 reads MDHEN; CDR2 reads SYDVKM. The V and J ends lost 6 bases and 3 bases respectively, with 5 bases between them. CDR3 sequence: CASRLHTEAFF. DNA for the CDR3: TGTGCCAGCAGACTTCACACTGAAGCTTTCTTT. Complete variable domain (other parts from reference TRBV28 and TRBJ1-1): DVKVTQSSRYLVKRTGEKVFLECVQDMDHENMFWYRQDPGLGLRLIYFSYDVKMKEKGDIPEGYSVSREKKERFSLILESASTNQTSMYLCASRLHTEAFFGQGTRLTVV.

This clonotype was found many times. The rearrangement links TRBV7-9 to TRBJ2-6, with D possibly TRBD2 on 5 matching bases. Germline CDR1 and CDR2: SEHNR and FQNEAQ (reference sequence). V lost 2 bases to trimming and J lost 1 base, with 9 bases between them. The CDR3 contains 16 residues. This CDR3 reads CASSLPRTSGANVLTF. The CDR3 bases are TGTGCCAGCAGCTTACCGAGGACTTCTGGGGCCAACGTCCTGACTTTC.

This clonotype occurred many times. The rearrangement uses TRBV15 and TRBJ2-5; 13 bases are shared with TRBD2. The ends lost 3 bases at V and 5 bases at J; junction bases unmatched: 9. Germline-derived CDR1 and CDR2 are LNHNV and YYDKDF (reference sequence). The CDR3 covers 17 residues. CDR3 DNA sequence: TGTGCCACCAGCAGTGTTGGACTAGCGGGAGTTGGGGAGACCCAGTACTTC. Encoded protein: CATSSVGLAGVGETQYF.

V gene TRBV6-1 combines with J gene TRBJ2-6, with D tentatively TRBD1 (5 bases). Germline CDR1 reads MNHNS; CDR2 reads SASEGT. The CDR3 has 15 residues. V lost 6 bases and J 4 bases, leaving 13 bases between the germline ends. The CDR3 DNA is TGTGCCAGCAGGACCCAGGGATCCGGGGCCAACGTCCTGACTTTC. Its protein is CASRTQGSGANVLTF.

This clonotype has at least ten counts. The V and J genes are TRBV28 and TRBJ2-7, with TRBD1 matching over 10 bases. The CDR3 is 20 amino acids. Looked up from germline, CDR1 is MDHEN and CDR2 is SYDVKM. V shed 3 bases and J 5 bases; nucleotides not matched to a gene: 22. The DNA of the CDR3 is TGTGCCAGCAGTTTTTTGGGGTCACCCCCCGGGACAGGGGTCAAGGACGAGCAGTACTTC. It specifies CASSFLGSPPGTGVKDEQYF.

This rearrangement joins TRBV7-9 to TRBJ2-7; D perhaps matches TRBD2 (6 bases). The germline V gene encodes CDR1 SEHNR and CDR2 FQNEAQ (reference sequence). Trimming stripped 0 bases from V and 3 bases from J, with 12 bases between. This CDR3 is 15 amino acids long. The CDR3: CASSLARGVYYEQYF. CDR3 sequence (DNA): TGTGCCAGCAGCTTAGCGCGGGGAGTTTACTACGAGCAGTACTTC.

This clonotype has at least ten counts. V and J are TRBV12-3 or TRBV12-4 and TRBJ2-7; 9 bases fit TRBD1. After removal of 8 bases from V and 6 bases from J, the junction contained 8 bases not matched to a gene. The CDR3 totals 13 residues. The CDR3 reads CASAGTGHSEQYF. The DNA of the CDR3 is TGTGCCAGCGCTGGGACAGGGCATAGCGAGCAGTACTTC.

This clonotype showed up many times. The rearrangement uses TRBV19 and TRBJ1-2; 8 nucleotides line up with TRBD1. The V and J ends lost 8 bases and 8 bases, in that order; junction bases with no gene match: 4. This CDR3 has 11 amino acids. The germline CDR1 and CDR2 sequences are LNHDA and SQIVND (reference sequence). The CDR3 sequence is CASRTGSGYTF. The CDR3 DNA reads as TGTGCCAGTCGGACAGGGAGCGGCTACACCTTC.

The chain has TRBV20-1 and TRBJ2-4; D possibly corresponds to TRBD2 (5 bases). Germline CDR1 DFQATT, CDR2 SNEGSKA (reference sequence). The CDR3 contains 13 residues. Written as DNA, the CDR3 is TGCAGCCCCTCGGGGATAGCCAAAAACATTCAGTACTTC. It encodes CSPSGIAKNIQYF.

This clonotype was recorded only once. The chain has TRBV11-2 and TRBJ2-1; D uncertain. The V end was cut by 1 base, the J end by 10 bases, with 8 bases between. The CDR3 has 12 residues. From germline, CDR1 is SGHAT and CDR2 FQNNGV. CDR3 DNA: TGTGCCAGCAGCTTAGCGGCTCCGGAGCAGTTCTTC. Its translation: CASSLAAPEQFF.

The chain recombines TRBV12-3 or TRBV12-4 with TRBJ2-1; D ambiguous. V was trimmed by 3 bases and J by 5 bases, leaving 14 bases between them. The CDR3 is 15 residues long. The CDR3 nucleotides are TGTGCCAGCAGTTTTTGGGCGCTACAAAACAATGAGCAGTTCTTC. Amino acid sequence: CASSFWALQNNEQFF.

In this sample, this clonotype turned up many times. The chain links TRBV6-2 or TRBV6-3 to TRBJ2-2; 11 nucleotides match TRBD2. The CDR3 length is 18 residues. In germline, CDR1 is MNHEY, CDR2 SVGEGT. V lost 2 bases and J lost 2; bases outside the gene matches: 7. The CDR3 region has the DNA TGTGCCAGCAGTTACCCCACTAGCGGGGGCCTAAACACCGGGGAGCTGTTTTTT. It yields the protein CASSYPTSGGLNTGELFF.

CDR3 sequence reads: CASSPRPGTGSYEQYF. Here the CDR3 DNA reads TGTGCCAGCAGCCCCCGCCCCGGGACAGGGTCCTACGAGCAGTACTTC. The chain links TRBV12-3 or TRBV12-4 to TRBJ2-7; TRBD1 aligns across 9 bases. CDR3 length equals 16 residues. J gave up 1 base and V 6 bases, and 10 bases lay outside the gene matches.

This clonotype occurred a few times. V is TRBV9 and J is TRBJ1-6; D not resolved. Germline lookup yields CDR1 SGDLS and CDR2 YYNGEE. The CDR3 loop spans 16 amino acids. V gave up 1 base and J gave up 0 bases, with 8 bases separating them. CDR3 residues: CASSVFPSSYNSPLHF. CDR3 DNA sequence: TGTGCCAGCAGCGTATTCCCGAGCTCCTATAATTCACCCCTCCACTTT.

This clonotype was seen many times. The J gene is TRBJ2-2, the V gene TRBV6-1; perhaps TRBD2 as D (5 bases). The V end was cut by 6 bases, the J end by 7 bases, with 15 bases between. The CDR3 is 14 residues long. Germline CDR1 reads MNHNS; CDR2 reads SASEGT. The CDR3 is CASRRLSGGGELFF. The DNA for the CDR3 is TGTGCCAGCAGACGACTGTCCGGAGGCGGGGAGCTGTTTTTT.

V is TRBV7-2 and J is TRBJ1-1, with D maybe TRBD1 (5 bases). The CDR3 runs to 13 residues. Trimming pared 1 base from V and 10 bases from J, leaving 13 bases between. Looked up from germline, CDR1 is SGHTA and CDR2 is FQGNSA. CDR3 nucleotide sequence: TGTGCCAGCAGCTTAGGTGGGACCCCTCGAGCTTTCTTT. Translating gives CASSLGGTPRAFF.

The chain employs TRBV20-1 and TRBJ1-1, with a weak D call TRBD1 (6 bases). CDR1 is DFQATT, CDR2 SNEGSKA, per germline (reference sequence). Trimming cost V 5 bases and J 4 bases, with 14 bases left between them. This CDR3 contains 13 residues. This CDR3 reads CSAGGEGVTEAFF. As DNA, the CDR3 is TGCAGTGCTGGAGGGGAGGGGGTCACTGAAGCTTTCTTT.

In regard to this clonotype: A much larger clone differs by one base, so this may be a read error. The V and J genes are TRBV11-2 and TRBJ2-7; D possibly corresponds to TRBD2 (7 bases). The V gene's germline CDR1 is SGHAT and CDR2 FQNNGV. The CDR3 covers 15 residues. CDR3 nucleotides: TGTACCAGCAGCCCTGAGGGGGGGGCCTCCTACGAGCAGTACTTC. Its translation: CTSSPEGGASYEQYF.

This clonotype was detected a few times. In DNA form, the CDR3 reads TGCAGTGCTAGAGGTGTAGGCAATTTCAAAAACATTCAGTACTTC. It translates to CSARGVGNFKNIQYF. This rearrangement joins TRBV20-1 to TRBJ2-4; D unclear. The germline gives CDR1 DFQATT, CDR2 SNEGSKA (reference sequence). This CDR3 is built from 15 residues. V was clipped by 1 base and J by 3 bases, with 13 bases between them.

This clonotype was detected ten times or more. The chain has TRBV7-3 and TRBJ1-1; maybe TRBD1 (6 bases). The germline V gene has CDR1 SGHTA and CDR2 FQGTGA. CDR3 size: 15 residues. V gave up 5 bases and J gave up 1 base, with 14 bases separating them. In nucleotides, the CDR3 is TGTGCCAGCAGCCCCCAGGACAGAACGAACACTGAAGCTTTCTTT. This encodes CASSPQDRTNTEAFF.

The sample holds many counts of this clonotype. The CDR3 nucleotides are TGTGCCAGCAGTTTCCCTAGCGAGCAGTACTTC. This encodes CASSFPSEQYF. This chain connects TRBV28 to TRBJ2-7; no definite D call. V gave up 3 bases and J gave up 6 bases, with 6 bases separating them. The germline V gene encodes CDR1 MDHEN and CDR2 SYDVKM. The CDR3 runs 11 residues.

In this sample, this clonotype turned up many times. The chain joins TRBV7-2 to TRBJ1-2; the match to TRBD1 covers 8 bases. V dropped 5 bases and J dropped 6; count of bases not matched to a gene: 8. The V gene's germline CDR1 is SGHTA and CDR2 FQGNSA. The CDR3 covers 14 residues. In DNA, the CDR3 is TGTGCCAGCAGCCAACAGGGGGGCAGCAATGGCTACACCTTC. Amino acid sequence: CASSQQGGSNGYTF. The variable domain in full, completed from reference TRBV7-2 and TRBJ1-2, reads GAGVSQSPSNKVTEKGKDVELRCDPISGHTALYWYRQSLGQGLEFLIYFQGNSAPDKSGLPSDRFSAERTGGSVSTLTIQRTQQEDSAVYLCASSQQGGSNGYTFGSGTRLTVV.

This clonotype was counted only a few times. V is TRBV7-2 and J is TRBJ1-6, with 9 positions matching TRBD1. This CDR3 is built from 17 residues. Germline CDR1 and CDR2: SGHTA and FQGNSA. J was trimmed by 5 bases and V by 5 bases; bases with no gene match: 10. CDR3: CASSADPRDRDNSPLHF. The CDR3 DNA sequence: TGTGCCAGCAGCGCGGACCCCCGGGACAGGGATAATTCACCCCTCCACTTT.

There are many counts of this clonotype. CDR3 in DNA: TGTGCCAGCATCGGGACACCGAACACTGAAGCTTTCTTT. It specifies CASIGTPNTEAFF. This chain uses TRBV2 with TRBJ1-1, with TRBD1 as a possible D gene (6 bases). Trimming removed 7 bases at V and 1 base at J, with 10 bases between. Germline values: CDR1 SNHLY, CDR2 FYNNEI. CDR3 length: 13 amino acids.

This sequence joins TRBV18 and TRBJ2-7; no clear D. Germline values: CDR1 KGHSH, CDR2 LQKENI. The ends were cut back, 2 bases at V and 6 bases at J, with 11 bases in the middle. This CDR3 contains 13 residues. CDR3 residues: CASSPGVPGEQYF. The DNA of the CDR3 is TGTGCCAGCTCACCAGGGGTCCCAGGCGAGCAGTACTTC.

This chain joins TRBV6-1 and TRBJ2-1; maybe TRBD1 (6 bases). The CDR3 length is 19 residues. The V gene's germline CDR1 is MNHNS and CDR2 SASEGT. Trimming removed 1 base at V and 1 base at J, with 20 bases between. The DNA for the CDR3 is TGTGCCAGCAGTGAAGACAGGGTGTTAATTGTTGGATCCTACAATGAGCAGTTCTTC. This gives the protein CASSEDRVLIVGSYNEQFF.